This entry describes one T cell receptor (beta chain). The CDR3 consists of 15 residues. With 2 bases removed from V and 4 bases from J, the gap between germline ends came to 14 bases. The germline V gene has CDR1 LGHNA and CDR2 YNFKEQ. This record comes from a study of blood T cell repertoires in COVID-19. As for the study in general: Collection of acute and convalescent COVID-19 samples took place in the United States, Italy and Spain. PBMCs, B-cell-depleted T cells, or T cells were the source of the cDNA or gDNA that made up the material.

Repertoires were generated with immunoSEQ multiplex PCR, while TCRdb's copy carries only in-frame clones and drops some. The repertoire has approximately 63,000 clones, roughly nine tenths of them found once; the top ten carry 6.5% to 9.5%. V is TRBV4-2 and J is TRBJ1-1; a possible D gene is TRBD1 (6 bases). The TCR originated in a human donor in a cohort sampled during active COVID-19. The sequenced material came from peripheral blood. The CDR3 sequence: CASSQRTGTSTEAFF. CDR3 bases: TGTGCCAGCAGCCAAAGAACCGGGACAAGCACTGAAGCTTTCTTT.